These T cell receptor beta chains were read from a single sample in a study of blood T cell repertoires in COVID-19. The assay was immunoSEQ multiplex PCR, and TCRdb's table has in-frame clones only and misses some. This table has 300,000 to 350,000 clones, around 90% appearing once. The specimen sequenced was peripheral blood. The receptor source for this set is a man younger than 30 with active or convalescent COVID-19. Both conserved end residues are part of each CDR3. Each record gives: D gene, V gene, clone size, J gene, CDR3 protein, CDR3 DNA. D genes are given only for firm matches. A clone size is listed for some rows: how often the clone was seen (once, few, many), or a class if it is expanded.

>TRBD1|TRBV4-2|NA|TRBJ2-7
CASSQVGTAVPYEQYF
TGTGCCAGCAGCCAAGTAGGGACAGCCGTCCCCTACGAGCAGTACTTC
>NA|TRBV6-1|NA|TRBJ1-6
CASTYRDQNSPLHF
TGTGCCAGCACCTACAGGGACCAAAATTCACCCCTCCACTTT
>TRBD1|TRBV7-6|NA|TRBJ1-4
CASSTGGSNEKLFF
TGTGCCAGCTCAACAGGGGGCTCTAATGAAAAACTGTTTTTT
>NA|TRBV5-1|once|TRBJ1-4
CASSLVQGQNEKLFF
TGCGCCAGCAGCTTGGTACAGGGCCAAAATGAAAAACTGTTTTTT
>NA|TRBV9|NA|TRBJ1-3
CASSNRRSGNTIYF
TGTGCCAGCAGCAACAGGAGATCTGGAAACACCATATATTTT
>TRBD2|TRBV7-8|NA|TRBJ2-1
CASSFRGGQFF
TGTGCCAGCAGTTTCCGGGGGGGCCAGTTCTTC
>NA|TRBV10-3|NA|TRBJ1-4
CAISEGGDEKLFF
TGTGCCATCAGTGAAGGAGGGGATGAAAAACTGTTTTTT
>TRBD1|TRBV11-2|NA|TRBJ1-6
CASSLGTGVSPLHF
TGTGCCAGCAGCTTAGGGACAGGGGTTTCACCCCTCCACTTT
>TRBD1|TRBV4-1|NA|TRBJ1-3
CASSQEPGGSGNTIYF
TGCGCCAGCAGCCAAGAGCCAGGGGGCAGTGGAAACACCATATATTTT
>NA|TRBV7-9|NA|TRBJ1-1
CASSLVQGTGTEAFF
TGTGCCAGCAGCTTAGTACAGGGTACGGGCACTGAAGCTTTCTTT
>TRBD2|TRBV5-1|NA|TRBJ2-2
CASKPGRTSGVANTGELFF
TGCGCCAGCAAACCTGGCCGGACTAGCGGAGTCGCGAACACCGGGGAGCTGTTTTTT
>TRBD2|TRBV15|NA|TRBJ2-2
CATSRPELAGGPGELFF
TGTGCCACCAGCAGACCCGAACTAGCGGGAGGGCCCGGGGAGCTGTTTTTT
>TRBD2|TRBV25-1|NA|TRBJ2-3
CASSAWMAGREHTDTQYF
TGTGCCAGCAGTGCCTGGATGGCAGGGAGGGAACACACAGATACGCAGTATTTT
>NA|TRBV19|NA|TRBJ1-2
CASSDLRGAYGYTF
TGTGCCAGTAGTGACCTCCGGGGGGCCTATGGCTACACCTTC
>TRBD2|TRBV4-1|NA|TRBJ2-3
CASSQALVLAGGHHMYYF
TGCGCCAGCAGCCAAGCATTGGTGCTAGCGGGAGGACACCATATGTATTATTTT
>NA|TRBV2|NA|TRBJ1-5
CASSMTGPQPQHF
TGTGCCAGCAGCATGACAGGTCCCCAGCCCCAGCATTTT
>NA|TRBV5-1|NA|TRBJ2-7
CASSVSGVYEQYF
TGCGCCAGCAGCGTGTCCGGGGTCTACGAGCAGTACTTC
>TRBD1|TRBV7-2|once|TRBJ1-1
CASSLEEAGGLEAFF
TGTGCCAGCAGCTTAGAAGAAGCAGGGGGTCTTGAAGCTTTCTTT
>NA|TRBV24-1|NA|TRBJ1-2
CATSDEGWGYTF
TGTGCCACCAGTGATGAGGGCTGGGGCTACACCTTC
>NA|TRBV28|NA|TRBJ1-1
CATRSLNTEAFF
TGTGCCACCAGGAGCCTGAACACTGAAGCTTTCTTT
>NA|TRBV18|NA|TRBJ1-2
CASSPPRLQNPYGYTF
TGTGCCAGCTCACCACCTAGGCTACAGAACCCCTATGGCTACACCTTC
>TRBD1|TRBV29-1|NA|TRBJ1-2
CSVGSTPQGGTF
TGCAGCGTTGGCTCGACCCCGCAGGGGGGAACCTTC
>NA|TRBV28|NA|TRBJ2-3
CASSIADSIFTQYF
TGTGCCAGCAGCATTGCGGACAGCATCTTTACGCAGTATTTT
>TRBD2|TRBV25-1|few|TRBJ2-1
CASTYQREFGDEQFF
TGTGCCAGCACTTATCAGCGGGAGTTTGGGGATGAGCAGTTCTTC
>TRBD1|TRBV14|few|TRBJ2-1
CASSQDRGFYNEQFF
TGTGCCAGCAGCCAAGACAGGGGGTTCTACAATGAGCAGTTCTTC
>NA|TRBV7-2|NA|TRBJ1-4
CASSLWGGGGEKLFF
TGTGCCAGCAGCTTATGGGGGGGCGGTGGTGAAAAACTGTTTTTT
>TRBD2|TRBV7-3|NA|TRBJ2-3
CASSSGLAGRVNTDTQYF
TGTGCCAGCAGCTCGGGACTAGCGGGAAGGGTAAACACAGATACGCAGTATTTT
>NA|TRBV19|NA|TRBJ1-1
CASSIGLTMNTEAFF
TGTGCCAGTAGTATTGGGCTGACGATGAACACTGAAGCTTTCTTT
>NA|TRBV5-5|NA|TRBJ1-1
CASSWGAGVPEAFF
TGTGCCAGCAGCTGGGGGGCGGGGGTCCCCGAAGCTTTCTTT
>TRBD2|TRBV6-5|few|TRBJ2-2
CASSRTSETGELFF
TGTGCCAGCAGTAGGACTAGCGAGACCGGGGAGCTGTTTTTT
>TRBD1|TRBV6-5|once|TRBJ1-6
CATWDRGRSPLHF
TGTGCCACCTGGGACAGGGGGCGATCACCCCTCCACTTT
>TRBD1|TRBV24-1|NA|TRBJ1-4
CATRRTGFREKLFF
TGTGCCACCAGGAGGACAGGGTTTCGTGAAAAACTGTTTTTT